This entry concerns a single TCR beta chain. Antigen: not known. Additional DNA sequences in this sample encode the identical CDR3. This sample was taken from a study of cytomegalovirus exposure and HLA in healthy donors. Study results and limitations: Reportedly, cytomegalovirus status was diagnosed with high sensitivity and specificity.

Trimming left V 3 bases short and J 0 bases short, with 6 bases between. CDR3 length: 13 residues. Per germline, CDR1 SQVTM and CDR2 ANQGSEA. Assay: immunoSEQ multiplex PCR; the TCRdb copy retains only in-frame clones and omits some. The sample yields about 120,000 clones, about 84% seen once. The sample comprised PBMCs. The sequence derives from a man aged 18-30 years in good health and CMV-seronegative. The J gene is TRBJ1-3, the V gene TRBV29-1; D call uncertain. The CDR3: CSVEGSSGNTIYF. The CDR3 nucleotides are TGCAGCGTTGAGGGGAGCTCTGGAAACACCATATATTTT.